One sample yielded the 27 T cell receptor beta chains listed below, sequenced in a study of blood T cell repertoires in COVID-19. Some clones are missing from TCRdb's copy, which holds only in-frame ones; the method was immunoSEQ multiplex PCR. The profile covers approximately 180,000 clones, with under 85% appearing a single time and 9.8% taken by the ten largest. The specimen was peripheral blood. The receptor set was obtained from a woman older than 75 with acute or convalescent COVID-19.

J is TRBJ1-6 and V is TRBV19; TRBD1 aligns across 9 bases. This CDR3 region has 19 residues. V lost 4 bases to trimming and J lost 0 bases; unmatched junction nucleotides: 10. Germline V gives CDR1 LNHDA, CDR2 SQIVND (reference sequence). CDR3 coding DNA: TGTGCCAGTAGTAGTCCCTCCGGACAGGGGAGCTCCTATAATTCACCCCTCCACTTT. Its protein is CASSSPSGQGSSYNSPLHF.

This chain joins TRBV7-2 and TRBJ1-3; D is unclear. V was trimmed by 5 bases and J by 0 bases, leaving 8 bases between them. This CDR3 comprises 14 residues. CDR1 SGHTA and CDR2 FQGNSA come from the germline V gene. CDR3 residues: CASSPRASGNTIYF. The CDR3 nucleotides read TGTGCCAGCAGCCCCCGCGCCTCTGGAAACACCATATATTTT.

The V call is TRBV9, the J call TRBJ1-6; 7 bases agree with TRBD1. This CDR3 is 13 amino acids long. Losses at the gene ends were 3 bases for V and 9 bases for J; bases not matched to a gene: 3. Looked up from germline, CDR1 is SGDLS and CDR2 is YYNGEE. The CDR3 region has the DNA TGTGCCAGCAGCGAGACAGGGTCTTCACCCCTCCACTTT. It yields the protein CASSETGSSPLHF. Combining the CDR3 with reference TRBV9 and TRBJ1-6 gives the whole variable domain DSGVTQTPKHLITATGQRVTLRCSPRSGDLSVYWYQQSLDQGLQFLIQYYNGEERAKGNILERFSAQQFPDLHSELNLSSLELGDSALYFCASSETGSSPLHFGNGTRLTVT.

This clone was detected only once. The CDR3: CAWSQGHIGTDTQYF. Here the CDR3 DNA reads TGTGCCTGGAGTCAGGGGCATATTGGCACAGATACGCAGTATTTT. This chain connects TRBV30 to TRBJ2-3, with D possibly being TRBD1 (6 bases). Germline V gene lookup returns CDR1 GTSNPN and CDR2 SVGIG (reference sequence). V was pared by 2 bases and J by 1 base, with 13 bases between. The CDR3 sequence is 15 residues long.

The chain couples TRBV2 to TRBJ1-5; D gene unclear. This CDR3 has 11 amino acids. V was cut by 6 bases and J by 6 bases, with 6 bases left in between. From germline, CDR1 is SNHLY and CDR2 FYNNEI. CDR3 sequence reads: CASRRAQPQHF. Written as DNA, the CDR3 is TGTGCCAGCAGGAGGGCTCAGCCCCAGCATTTT.

J is TRBJ2-3 and V is TRBV6-5; D gene ambiguous. Trimming cost V 6 bases and J 2 bases, with 9 bases left between them. This CDR3 comprises 13 residues. Per the germline V gene, CDR1 is MNHEY and CDR2 is SVGAGI. The CDR3 bases are TGTGCCAGCAGCGACACAGCCACAGATACGCAGTATTTT. Residues: CASSDTATDTQYF.

The CDR3 nucleotides are TGCAGTGCTAGTCAAGGACAGGCGAGCACAGATACGCAGTATTTT. This codes for CSASQGQASTDTQYF. The chain couples TRBV20-1 to TRBJ2-3; 7 bases are shared with TRBD1. The junction had 6 bases not matched to a gene; V was cut back by 3 bases and J by 0 bases. The CDR3 sequence is 15 residues long. Germline-derived CDR1 and CDR2 are DFQATT and SNEGSKA (reference sequence).

This rearrangement joins TRBV4-1 to TRBJ1-4, with 7 bases aligning to TRBD1. CDR1 MGHRA and CDR2 YSYEKL come from the germline V gene. CDR3 length equals 17 residues. The ends lost 0 bases at V and 0 bases at J; junction bases unmatched: 4. CDR3 protein: CASSQERDSATNEKLFF. Here the CDR3 DNA reads TGCGCCAGCAGCCAAGAGAGGGACAGCGCAACTAATGAAAAACTGTTTTTT.

This chain joins TRBV10-2 and TRBJ2-7; a possible D gene is TRBD2 (6 bases). V was trimmed by 3 bases and J by 6 bases, leaving 12 bases between them. Germline V gene lookup returns CDR1 WSHSY and CDR2 SAAADI. The CDR3 has 13 amino acids. Here the CDR3 reads CASSDGGSAEQYF. The CDR3, as DNA: TGCGCCAGCAGTGATGGAGGGTCGGCCGAGCAGTACTTC.

The gene calls are TRBV2 and TRBJ1-1; TRBD1 aligns across 8 bases. With 4 bases clipped from V and 5 bases from J, the junction kept 6 bases outside the gene matches. This CDR3 comprises 14 residues. The germline V gene has CDR1 SNHLY and CDR2 FYNNEI. CDR3 coding DNA: TGTGCCAGCAGTGCTCAGGGGGCGCGGACTGAAGCTTTCTTT. It translates to CASSAQGARTEAFF. Full variable domain (rest looked up from reference TRBV2 and TRBJ1-1): EPEVTQTPSHQVTQMGQEVILRCVPISNHLYFYWYRQILGQKVEFLVSFYNNEISEKSEIFDDQFSVERPDGSNFTLKIRSTKLEDSAMYFCASSAQGARTEAFFGQGTRLTVV.

V and J are TRBV6-5 and TRBJ1-5; 8 positions match TRBD1. This CDR3 has 14 residues. Germline CDR1 reads MNHEY; CDR2 reads SVGAGI. With 4 bases clipped from V and 6 bases from J, the junction kept 5 bases outside the gene matches. The CDR3 reads CASSSGQGFQPQHF. CDR3 DNA: TGTGCCAGCAGTTCAGGACAGGGTTTTCAGCCCCAGCATTTT.

The rearrangement uses TRBV9 and TRBJ1-2; perhaps TRBD1 as D (5 bases). The CDR3 is made up of 13 amino acids. Germline CDR1 and CDR2: SGDLS and YYNGEE. V was trimmed by 3 bases and J by 6 bases, leaving 12 bases between them. Here the CDR3 reads CASSEAGYDGYTF. The CDR3, as DNA: TGTGCCAGCAGCGAAGCAGGGTACGATGGCTACACCTTC.

The V and J genes are TRBV11-2 and TRBJ2-2, with a possible D match to TRBD2 (5 bases). Germline CDR1 is SGHAT and CDR2 is FQNNGV. CDR3 length: 18 residues. V was shortened by 2 bases and J by 3 bases, with 19 bases between the two germline ends. The CDR3 bases are TGTGCCAGCAGCTTACGGGTAGCGAAGTCGGTAGACACCGGGGAGCTGTTTTTT. Its translation is CASSLRVAKSVDTGELFF.

The chain links TRBV19 to TRBJ2-7; D might be TRBD1 (5 bases). Germline V gene lookup returns CDR1 LNHDA and CDR2 SQIVND (reference sequence). CDR3 length: 14 amino acids. The germline V and J ends were trimmed by 5 bases and 6 bases, with 17 bases remaining between them. The CDR3 DNA is TGTGCCAGTAGTCCAAGGGTCAGGGCATCCGAGCAGTACTTC. As protein: CASSPRVRASEQYF.

Details on this clone: The same CDR3 arises from other DNA sequences in this sample as well. The chain has TRBV6-4 and TRBJ1-1, with D uncertain. Germline assignment: CDR1 MRHNA and CDR2 SNTAGT. The CDR3 has 13 amino acids. V lost 5 bases and J 1 base, leaving 8 bases between the germline ends. CDR3 bases: TGTGCCAGCAGTCGGGAGGAGAACACTGAAGCTTTCTTT. Protein: CASSREENTEAFF.

The chain recombines TRBV7-3 with TRBJ2-3, with 15 bases aligning to TRBD2. Looked up from germline, CDR1 is SGHTA and CDR2 is FQGTGA. V lost 4 bases and J lost 4; bases outside the gene matches: 3. This CDR3 is built from 16 residues. The DNA for the CDR3 is TGTGCCAGCAGCTCGGGACTAGCGGGAGGTGCAGATACGCAGTATTTT. Residues: CASSSGLAGGADTQYF.

CDR3 sequence (DNA): TGTGCCAGCAGTTTACTGACCCCTAGGGGGGAGCAGTACTTC. This codes for CASSLLTPRGEQYF. V usage is TRBV27 and J usage is TRBJ2-7; tentatively, D is TRBD1 (6 bases). The V gene's germline CDR1 is MNHEY and CDR2 SMNVEV (reference sequence). Trimming took 2 bases from V and 7 from J, leaving 15 bases between them. CDR3 size: 14 residues.

This sequence joins TRBV10-3 and TRBJ2-3, with D possibly matching TRBD2 (6 bases). The CDR3 is made up of 12 amino acids. Germline CDR1 and CDR2: ENHRY and SYGVKD. The V gene lost 7 bases and the J gene lost 3 bases, with 8 bases spanning the gap. The CDR3 sequence is CAIMAGTDTQYF. The CDR3, as DNA: TGTGCCATCATGGCGGGGACAGATACGCAGTATTTT.

V is TRBV13 and J is TRBJ2-7; a weak D match, TRBD2 (5 bases). This CDR3 region has 13 residues. CDR1 is PRHDT and CDR2 is FYEKMQ in the germline V gene (reference sequence). V lost 3 bases, J lost 6 bases, and 12 bases lay in between. The CDR3 DNA is TGTGCCAGCAGCTTCGGGGATCGGGGCGAGCAGTACTTC. Its protein product is CASSFGDRGEQYF.

This clone was seen only a few times. The V call is TRBV19, the J call TRBJ2-1; 15 bases align to TRBD2. CDR1 LNHDA and CDR2 SQIVND come from the germline V gene (reference sequence). V shed 4 bases, J shed 6 bases, and the junction held 1 base outside the gene matches. CDR3 size: 15 residues. The chain's CDR3 is CASSRTSGGANEQFF. DNA for the CDR3: TGTGCCAGTAGTAGGACTAGCGGGGGGGCCAATGAGCAGTTCTTC.

V is TRBV5-4 and J is TRBJ1-2; D gene uncertain. Germline V gives CDR1 SGHNT, CDR2 YYREEE (reference sequence). V was pared by 0 bases and J by 8 bases, with 8 bases between. CDR3 length equals 12 residues. CDR3 coding DNA: TGTGCCAGCAGCTTGGGAGGCTCGGGCTACACCTTC. Its translation is CASSLGGSGYTF.

The rearrangement links TRBV15 to TRBJ2-1; 8 bases line up with TRBD2. This CDR3 spans 16 amino acids. Germline V gene sequence: CDR1 LNHNV, CDR2 YYDKDF (reference sequence). The trim removed 0 bases at V and 2 bases at J, leaving 3 bases unmatched. CDR3 bases: TGTGCCACCAGCAGAGAGACTAGCGCGACCTACAATGAGCAGTTCTTC. Translating it yields CATSRETSATYNEQFF.

This clone showed up just a few times. This chain joins TRBV9 and TRBJ1-5, with TRBD1 as a possible D gene (5 bases). This CDR3 comprises 15 residues. Germline lookup yields CDR1 SGDLS and CDR2 YYNGEE. V dropped 2 bases and J dropped 3 bases, with 12 bases sitting between them. DNA for the CDR3: TGTGCCAGCAGCGTGGGGGGACCCGACAATCAGCCCCAGCATTTT. This codes for CASSVGGPDNQPQHF.

The rearrangement joins TRBV15 to TRBJ2-6; 10 bases match TRBD1. V lost 1 base, J lost 2 bases, and 2 bases stayed unmatched. CDR3 length: 17 residues. Germline V gene data show CDR1 as LNHNV and CDR2 as YYDKDF (reference sequence). The CDR3 sequence is CATSRGDRGPGANVLTF. Here the CDR3 DNA reads TGTGCCACCAGCAGAGGGGACAGGGGACCTGGGGCCAACGTCCTGACTTTC.

This clone showed up just once. The CDR3 spells CASSAQGSGSPLHF. CDR3 sequence (DNA): TGTGCCAGCAGCGCACAGGGCTCGGGTTCACCCCTCCACTTT. The V and J genes are TRBV9 and TRBJ1-6; the D gene is possibly TRBD1 (6 bases). This CDR3 spans 14 amino acids. Germline values: CDR1 SGDLS, CDR2 YYNGEE. V lost 3 bases and J 9 bases, leaving 13 bases between the germline ends. Full variable domain (missing parts from reference TRBV9 and TRBJ1-6): DSGVTQTPKHLITATGQRVTLRCSPRSGDLSVYWYQQSLDQGLQFLIQYYNGEERAKGNILERFSAQQFPDLHSELNLSSLELGDSALYFCASSAQGSGSPLHFGNGTRLTVT.

This clone was detected once. This chain links TRBV11-1 with TRBJ2-1, with D possibly being TRBD2 (5 bases). Deletions cut 5 bases from V and 7 bases from J, with 12 bases between. This CDR3 region has 13 residues. The germline V gene encodes CDR1 SGHAT and CDR2 FQDESV (reference sequence). The CDR3 nucleotides read TGTGCCAGCAGCCGCCCATCGGGGAATGAGCAGTTCTTC. Translated: CASSRPSGNEQFF.

The chain uses TRBV7-2 and TRBJ2-3; a possible D gene is TRBD2 (5 bases). The germline V and J ends were trimmed by 5 bases and 3 bases, with 12 bases remaining between them. Germline loops: CDR1 SGHTA, CDR2 FQGNSA. The CDR3 extends over 14 amino acids. The CDR3 protein is CASSQGLATDTQYF. Written as DNA, the CDR3 is TGTGCCAGCAGCCAAGGACTTGCGACAGATACGCAGTATTTT.